This TCR beta chain was observed in a study of T cells in Graves' hyperthyroidism and ophthalmopathy. General study results and limits: Model output signaled ophthalmopathy a median around 5.9 months ahead of onset.

Amplification of TCR beta CDR3 regions was performed using RNA transcripts as template. The TCR CDR3 first-round RT-PCR relied on the HTBI primer set. In TCRdb, the multiplex PCR reads were re-called with MiXCR into one record per CDR3 protein. The sample records some 650,000 distinct CDR3 sequences, around 15% being singletons. The CDR3 is 14 residues long. CDR1 and CDR2 (germline): SEHNR, FQNEAQ (reference sequence). V dropped 6 bases and J dropped 3; count of bases not matched to a gene: 6. This clonotype was seen at least ten times. Its antigen is currently unknown. It was 10 ml of fresh peripheral blood that supplied the PBMCs.

Material: blood. This chain joins TRBV7-9 and TRBJ1-2, with 8 bases lining up with TRBD1. The receptor was isolated from a woman between 35 and 50 years old with Graves' ophthalmopathy. Here the CDR3 DNA reads TGTGCCAGCAGGCCGACAGGGGTGGACTATGGCTACACCTTC. It is translated as CASRPTGVDYGYTF.